The sequence of this T cell receptor (beta chain) was determined in a study of cytomegalovirus exposure and HLA in healthy donors. General observations from the study: Some public TCRs appeared in many individuals, while most sequences were rare. Testing in vitro showed three CMV-associated chains specific for CMV antigens.

Details on this clone: Its antigen is not identified.

CDR1 is SGHVS and CDR2 is FQNEAQ in the germline V gene. This CDR3 has 14 residues. V shed 5 bases and J 6 bases; nucleotides not matched to a gene: 8. Data came from immunoSEQ multiplex PCR; TCRdb stores just in-frame clones and leaves some out. The sample holds about 98,000 clones, around 90% seen once. The TCR sequence derives from a woman aged 30 to 39 in good health and CMV-seronegative. The genes are TRBV7-8 and TRBJ2-7; 9 nucleotides line up with TRBD1. The sequencing sample was made of PBMCs. Written as DNA, the CDR3 is TGTGCCAGCAGCCCCCGGACAGGGGATGGCGAGCAGTACTTC. This encodes CASSPRTGDGEQYF.